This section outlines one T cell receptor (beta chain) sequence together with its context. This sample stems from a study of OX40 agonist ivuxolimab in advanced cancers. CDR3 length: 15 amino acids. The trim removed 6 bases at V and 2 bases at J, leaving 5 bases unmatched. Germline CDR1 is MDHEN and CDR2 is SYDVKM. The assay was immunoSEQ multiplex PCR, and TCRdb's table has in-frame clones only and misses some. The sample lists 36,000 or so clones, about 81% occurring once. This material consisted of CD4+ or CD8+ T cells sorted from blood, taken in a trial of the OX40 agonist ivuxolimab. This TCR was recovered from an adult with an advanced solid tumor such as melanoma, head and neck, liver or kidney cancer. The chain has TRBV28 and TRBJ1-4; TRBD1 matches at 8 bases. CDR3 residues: CASRDAGGTNEKLFF. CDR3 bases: TGTGCCAGCAGGGATGCAGGGGGCACTAATGAAAAACTGTTTTTT.